This passage covers 30 T cell receptor beta chains from one sample sequenced in a study of cytomegalovirus exposure and HLA in healthy donors. PCR employed 60 Vbeta and 13 Jbeta primers. Here immunoSEQ multiplex PCR was the method, and the copy in TCRdb shows in-frame clones only, minus some. The table has 150,000 to 200,000 clones, around 77% seen once; the top ten hold approximately 2%. Sequencing input: PBMCs. These receptor sequences come from a woman aged 25 to 39 in good health and CMV-seropositive.

This chain joins TRBV7-6 and TRBJ2-7; the D gene is possibly TRBD2 (6 bases). CDR1 is SGHVS and CDR2 is FNYEAQ in the germline V gene. Trimming shortened V by 1 base and J by 4 bases, and 11 bases separated the two germline ends. There are 14 residues in the CDR3. Here the CDR3 reads CASSLDEGGYEQYF. DNA of the CDR3: TGTGCCAGCAGCTTAGACGAGGGAGGTTACGAGCAGTACTTC. Together with reference TRBV7-6 and TRBJ2-7, the CDR3 gives the full variable domain: GAGVSQSPRYKVTKRGQDVALRCDPISGHVSLYWYRQALGQGPEFLTYFNYEAQQDKSGLPNDRFSAERPEGSISTLTIQRTEQRDSAMYRCASSLDEGGYEQYFGPGTRLTVT.

The chain carries TRBV30 and TRBJ2-3; tentative D call: TRBD2 (6 bases). Trimming took off 0 bases at V and 7 bases at J, with 14 bases between the two ends. In germline, CDR1 is GTSNPN, CDR2 SVGIG (reference sequence). The CDR3 covers 14 residues. CDR3 nucleotide sequence: TGTGCCTGGAGTGTCGGAGGGAATGCAAATACGCAGTATTTT. Residues: CAWSVGGNANTQYF.

V and J are TRBV28 and TRBJ2-3, with no clear D. The germline CDR1 and CDR2 sequences are MDHEN and SYDVKM. Trimming shortened V by 3 bases and J by 2 bases, and 18 bases separated the two germline ends. There are 17 residues in the CDR3. The CDR3 nucleotides are TGTGCCAGCAGTTTGTCTTTTGCCGGTTCCTACACAGATACGCAGTATTTT. Protein product: CASSLSFAGSYTDTQYF.

This chain uses TRBV5-6 with TRBJ2-1, with 9 bases that match TRBD2. There are 19 residues in the CDR3. CDR1 is SGHDT and CDR2 is YYEEEE in the germline V gene. The V gene end was trimmed by 0 bases and the J gene end by 3 bases; junction bases not matched to a gene: 13. CDR3 in amino acids: CASSLGNARLAALYNEQFF. CDR3 coding DNA: TGTGCCAGCAGCTTGGGAAACGCCCGACTAGCGGCACTCTACAATGAGCAGTTCTTC.

This chain joins TRBV28 and TRBJ1-5; 8 bases agree with TRBD1. The CDR3 extends over 13 amino acids. CDR1 MDHEN and CDR2 SYDVKM come from the germline V gene. Trimming took 5 bases from V and 4 from J; bases not matched to a gene: 1. The CDR3 DNA is TGTGCCAGCAGTCGGGACAGGAATCAGCCCCAGCATTTT. Protein product: CASSRDRNQPQHF.

The chain joins TRBV7-9 to TRBJ2-1, with D possibly being TRBD2 (6 bases). Trimming took 6 bases from V and 1 from J, leaving 10 bases between them. The CDR3 totals 14 residues. Germline assignment: CDR1 SEHNR and CDR2 FQNEAQ (reference sequence). This CDR3 reads CASSNGTSYNEQFF. The CDR3 DNA sequence: TGTGCCAGCAGTAACGGGACTTCCTACAATGAGCAGTTCTTC.

The rearrangement uses TRBV7-9 and TRBJ2-2, with TRBD2 identical over 9 bases. The CDR3 has 19 residues. Germline values: CDR1 SEHNR, CDR2 FQNEAQ (reference sequence). The trim removed 5 bases at V and 3 bases at J, leaving 16 bases unmatched. The CDR3 region is CASSLPFWLAGTDTGELFF. The CDR3 DNA follows: TGTGCCAGCAGCCTACCATTTTGGCTAGCGGGGACGGACACCGGGGAGCTGTTTTTT.

This clone occurred a few times. This sequence joins TRBV19 and TRBJ1-2; 8 bases match TRBD1. The length of the CDR3 is 15 residues. Trimming at V came to 4 bases and at J to 4 bases, leaving 8 bases not matched to a gene. Germline-derived CDR1 and CDR2 are LNHDA and SQIVND (reference sequence). The CDR3 DNA reads TGTGCCAGTAGTAAGACAGGGGCCAAGATCTATGGCTACACCTTC. Amino acids: CASSKTGAKIYGYTF.

The J gene is TRBJ1-5, the V gene TRBV10-2, with a weak D call TRBD1 (6 bases). Germline loops: CDR1 WSHSY, CDR2 SAAADI. V lost 0 bases and J 4 bases, leaving 10 bases between the germline ends. The CDR3 spans 15 residues. CDR3 sequence (DNA): TGCGCCAGCAGTGAGTCGGACAGTTGGAATCAGCCCCAGCATTTT. Amino acid sequence: CASSESDSWNQPQHF.

The V gene is TRBV5-1, the J gene TRBJ1-4; D perhaps matches TRBD1 (6 bases). Trimming removed 4 bases at V and 7 bases at J, with 17 bases between. CDR3 length equals 15 residues. The germline gives CDR1 SGHRS, CDR2 YFSETQ. The chain's CDR3 is CASSPSGRGAEKLFF. Written as DNA, the CDR3 is TGCGCCAGCAGCCCGTCGGGGCGGGGGGCTGAAAAACTGTTTTTT.

As regards this clone: A read error may produce the germline difference seen at one junction end. J is TRBJ2-7 and V is TRBV29-1, with D unresolved. The CDR3 consists of 10 residues. Germline CDR1 and CDR2: SQVTM and ANQGSEA. This CDR3 reads CSVGSYGQYF. CDR3 bases: TGCAGCGTCGGTTCCTACGGGCAGTACTTC.

V gene TRBV5-4 combines with J gene TRBJ2-3; 8 bases agree with TRBD1. The CDR3 is made up of 14 amino acids. The V gene end was trimmed by 1 base and the J gene end by 6 bases; junction bases not matched to a gene: 4. The germline V gene has CDR1 SGHNT and CDR2 YYREEE (reference sequence). The CDR3 protein is CASSLPGGMDTQYF. Written as DNA, the CDR3 is TGTGCCAGCAGCTTGCCAGGGGGCATGGATACGCAGTATTTT.

This clone appeared a single time. The rearrangement links TRBV6-1 to TRBJ1-2; D unclear. Germline CDR1 reads MNHNS; CDR2 reads SASEGT. Trimming removed 7 bases from V and 7 bases from J, with 19 bases in between. The CDR3 consists of 14 residues. Here the CDR3 reads CASTLTASASGYTF. The CDR3 DNA sequence: TGTGCCAGCACGCTTACGGCCTCAGCGAGTGGCTACACCTTC.

This chain connects TRBV9 to TRBJ2-2, with 8 bases aligning to TRBD2. Unmatched junction bases numbered 5, after V lost 5 bases and J lost 2 bases. This CDR3 is built from 15 residues. CDR1 and CDR2 from the germline V gene are SGDLS and YYNGEE. CDR3 region: CASSQLADNTGELFF. CDR3 DNA: TGTGCCAGCAGTCAACTAGCGGACAACACCGGGGAGCTGTTTTTT.

The V gene is TRBV5-4, the J gene TRBJ2-7; TRBD2 agrees at 11 bases. CDR3 length equals 16 residues. Germline V CDR1 and CDR2: SGHNT, YYREEE (reference sequence). Losses at the gene ends were 5 bases for V and 0 bases for J; bases not matched to a gene: 7. CDR3 nucleotide sequence: TGTGCCAGCAGTCCAGATCTAGCGGGAGGCTCCTACGAGCAGTACTTC. Residues: CASSPDLAGGSYEQYF.

V usage is TRBV30 and J usage is TRBJ1-5; 7 bases align to TRBD1. The V segment lost 2 bases and the J segment 0 bases; nucleotides outside the gene matches: 4. The CDR3 is 15 amino acids. Germline values: CDR1 GTSNPN, CDR2 SVGIG (reference sequence). CDR3 in amino acids: CAWSPGQSSNQPQHF. The CDR3 nucleotides are TGTGCCTGGAGTCCGGGACAGTCTAGCAATCAGCCCCAGCATTTT.

The chain employs TRBV5-1 and TRBJ2-5; the match to TRBD1 covers 7 bases. CDR3 length equals 14 residues. Germline assignment: CDR1 SGHRS and CDR2 YFSETQ. V shed 2 bases and J 2 bases; nucleotides not matched to a gene: 3. The CDR3 DNA is TGCGCCAGCAGCTTAGGGGGACAGCAAGAGACCCAGTACTTC. It codes for CASSLGGQQETQYF.

This chain joins TRBV19 and TRBJ1-4, with unresolved D. The CDR3 spans 11 residues. Trimming left V 5 bases short and J 4 bases short, with 2 bases between. The germline CDR1 and CDR2 sequences are LNHDA and SQIVND (reference sequence). The CDR3 coding sequence is TGTGCCAGTAGTCTTAATGAAAAACTGTTTTTT. Encoded protein: CASSLNEKLFF.

This clone was counted only a few times. This chain links TRBV5-1 with TRBJ1-2; no firm D call. Trimming cost V 3 bases and J 4 bases, with 10 bases left between them. Per germline, CDR1 SGHRS and CDR2 YFSETQ. The CDR3 runs 13 residues. CDR3 protein: CASSSAGAYGYTF. The CDR3 DNA reads TGCGCCAGCAGCTCCGCAGGTGCCTATGGCTACACCTTC.

The rearrangement uses TRBV7-2 and TRBJ1-6; perhaps TRBD1 as D (5 bases). Trimming shortened V by 5 bases and J by 10 bases, and 15 bases separated the two germline ends. Germline V gene lookup returns CDR1 SGHTA and CDR2 FQGNSA. This CDR3 is 14 amino acids long. The CDR3 sequence is CASSIPQGWSPLHF. In DNA, the CDR3 is TGTGCCAGCAGCATACCCCAGGGTTGGTCACCCCTCCACTTT.

On this clone: Other nucleotide sequences from this sample produce the same CDR3. The CDR3 sequence: CASSLTSGADTQYF. The CDR3 DNA reads TGCGCCAGCAGCTTGACTAGCGGAGCGGATACGCAGTATTTT. This chain connects TRBV5-1 to TRBJ2-3; 8 bases fit TRBD2. Per the germline V gene, CDR1 is SGHRS and CDR2 is YFSETQ. CDR3 size: 14 residues. J was trimmed by 6 bases and V by 1 base; bases with no gene match: 4.

The chain uses TRBV14 and TRBJ1-3, with 7 bases fitting TRBD1. With V trimmed by 8 bases and J by 2 bases, 0 bases remained unmatched. The CDR3 has 12 residues. Germline V gives CDR1 SGHDN, CDR2 FVKESK. CDR3 nucleotides: TGTGCCAGCGGACAGGCTGGAAACACCATATATTTT. As protein: CASGQAGNTIYF.

This clone was observed once. The rearrangement uses TRBV29-1 and TRBJ2-3; weak D call: TRBD2 (5 bases). The CDR3 sequence is 14 residues long. Germline V gives CDR1 SQVTM, CDR2 ANQGSEA. V was shortened by 6 bases and J by 1 base, with 14 bases between the two germline ends. The CDR3 is CSVGLLPRTDTQYF. The CDR3 nucleotides are TGCAGCGTAGGACTCCTACCTCGCACAGATACGCAGTATTTT.

The DNA of the CDR3 is TGTGCCAGCAGCCTTACTTTCACAGATACGCAGTATTTT. Amino acids: CASSLTFTDTQYF. J is TRBJ2-3 and V is TRBV5-4; D is unresolved. V dropped 4 bases and J dropped 2 bases, with 8 bases sitting between them. This CDR3 region has 13 residues. Per germline, CDR1 SGHNT and CDR2 YYREEE (reference sequence).

The chain joins TRBV5-4 to TRBJ1-1, with D unresolved. Germline V CDR1 and CDR2: SGHNT, YYREEE (reference sequence). Trimming shortened V by 3 bases and J by 3 bases, and 9 bases separated the two germline ends. This CDR3 has 13 amino acids. CDR3 nucleotides: TGTGCCAGCAGCTCCGCCACAGACACTGAAGCTTTCTTT. Protein: CASSSATDTEAFF.

J is TRBJ2-1 and V is TRBV2; 7 nucleotides line up with TRBD2. The CDR3 has 13 amino acids. Trimming at V came to 6 bases and at J to 9 bases, leaving 8 bases not matched to a gene. The germline CDR1 and CDR2 sequences are SNHLY and FYNNEI. This CDR3 reads CASRGLDGGEQFF. The DNA of the CDR3 is TGTGCCAGCAGAGGACTAGATGGTGGTGAGCAGTTCTTC.

V is TRBV6-1 and J is TRBJ1-1; TRBD1 is a possible D gene (6 bases). Germline-derived CDR1 and CDR2 are MNHNS and SASEGT. Trimming removed 5 bases from V and 1 base from J, with 11 bases in between. The CDR3 loop spans 14 amino acids. The CDR3 region is CASSRTARNTEAFF. The DNA for the CDR3 is TGTGCCAGCAGTAGGACAGCTAGGAACACTGAAGCTTTCTTT.

The rearrangement uses TRBV7-8 and TRBJ1-2; 11 positions agree with TRBD1. This CDR3 has 14 amino acids. Losses at the gene ends were 5 bases for V and 8 bases for J; bases not matched to a gene: 7. In germline, CDR1 is SGHVS, CDR2 FQNEAQ. The CDR3 DNA sequence: TGTGCCAGCAGCCGTCGGGGACAGGGGGAAGGCTACACCTTC. It encodes CASSRRGQGEGYTF. The full variable domain, with the rest looked up from reference TRBV7-8 and TRBJ1-2, is GAGVSQSPRYKVAKRGQDVALRCDPISGHVSLFWYQQALGQGPEFLTYFQNEAQLDKSGLPSDRFFAERPEGSVSTLKIQRTQQEDSAVYLCASSRRGQGEGYTFGSGTRLTVV.

The chain carries TRBV5-1 and TRBJ2-7; TRBD1 is a possible D gene (6 bases). CDR3 length equals 16 residues. CDR1 SGHRS and CDR2 YFSETQ come from the germline V gene. V was pared by 4 bases and J by 3 bases, with 20 bases between. CDR3 amino acids: CASSPTMAGVNYEQYF. CDR3 bases: TGCGCCAGCAGCCCAACCATGGCAGGGGTCAACTACGAGCAGTACTTC.

This rearrangement joins TRBV7-8 to TRBJ2-3, with 8 nucleotides matching TRBD1. The germline V gene has CDR1 SGHVS and CDR2 FQNEAQ. This CDR3 comprises 18 residues. V trimming: 2 bases; J trimming: 2 bases; junction bases outside the gene matches: 12. The CDR3 DNA is TGTGCCAGCAGCTTAAATCGACAGGGGTTGGGGATCACAGATACGCAGTATTTT. Protein: CASSLNRQGLGITDTQYF.